Following are 14 T cell receptor beta chains from one sample sequenced in a study of a mutant IDH1 vaccine in newly diagnosed glioma (dated by TCRdb to the early 2020s). Libraries were built with the immunoSEQ multiplex PCR assay. TCRdb stores this immuneACCESS table with in-frame sequences only. Part of the clones is absent; in the studies checked, under half of the shortfall reflects unresolved V genes, and no reason is known for the rest. For this sample there are tens of thousands of clones; roughly 80% appear just once. The ten largest make up 5% to 7% of the sample. Per the publication, the time point label means: week 35, safety follow-up. Every vaccine dose consisted of 300 ug of a 20-mer mutant IDH1 peptide in Montanide, administered subcutaneously together with topical imiquimod. These receptors are not linked to any known antigen. This specimen was PBMCs, taken from a glioma patient whose treatment included an IDH1 peptide vaccine. These receptors were collected from a man aged 40-49 years with glioma.

This clone was seen more than once but under ten times. The rearrangement joins TRBV29-1 to TRBJ1-2; D uncertain. This CDR3 spans 9 amino acids. Germline CDR1 reads SQVTM; CDR2 reads ANQGSEA. The CDR3 DNA follows: TGCAGTATCACGCCAGGCTACACCTTC. It encodes CSITPGYTF.

This clone was seen more than once but under ten times. The chain uses TRBV15 and TRBJ2-7; no reliable D call. The germline gives CDR1 LNHNV, CDR2 YYDKDF (reference sequence). CDR3 length: 12 amino acids. Trimming stripped 1 base from V and 5 bases from J, with 6 bases between. Here the CDR3 DNA reads TGTGCCACCAGCAGAGGAGCAGACGAGCAGTACTTC. This encodes CATSRGADEQYF.

The chain couples TRBV28 to TRBJ2-7; D remains unclear. Trimming took off 6 bases at V and 0 bases at J, with 9 bases between the two ends. The CDR3 is made up of 13 amino acids. The germline CDR1 and CDR2 sequences are MDHEN and SYDVKM. Here the CDR3 DNA reads TGTGCCAGCAGCCCTTACATCTCCTACGAGCAGTACTTC. Amino acid sequence: CASSPYISYEQYF.

The chain employs TRBV19 and TRBJ1-6; 9 nucleotides agree with TRBD1. V lost 7 bases, J lost 8 bases, and 12 bases stayed unmatched. The CDR3 is 16 residues long. Looked up from germline, CDR1 is LNHDA and CDR2 is SQIVND (reference sequence). CDR3 sequence reads: CASKVRWTGADSPLHF. DNA for the CDR3: TGTGCCAGTAAGGTGCGTTGGACAGGGGCAGATTCACCCCTCCACTTT. The full variable domain, in which reference TRBV19 and TRBJ1-6 provide the parts outside the CDR3, is DGGITQSPKYLFRKEGQNVTLSCEQNLNHDAMYWYRQDPGQGLRLIYYSQIVNDFQKGDIAEGYSVSREKKESFPLTVTSAQKNPTAFYLCASKVRWTGADSPLHFGNGTRLTVT.

The chain links TRBV7-9 to TRBJ1-2; possible D gene TRBD1, 6 bases. From germline, CDR1 is SEHNR and CDR2 FQNEAQ (reference sequence). The CDR3 runs 15 residues. Trimming pared 5 bases from V and 8 bases from J, leaving 21 bases between. In nucleotides, the CDR3 is TGTGCCAGCAGCCGGCAGCAGCAGGGGAGAGGCGGCTACACCTTC. This codes for CASSRQQQGRGGYTF.

Only a few counts were recorded for this clone. Here the CDR3 DNA reads TGTGCCAGCAGCTCCTTGGACAGGTCCACCTACGAGCAGTACTTC. It yields the protein CASSSLDRSTYEQYF. The chain uses TRBV7-9 and TRBJ2-7, with 7 bases fitting TRBD1. V was pared by 4 bases and J by 2 bases, with 8 bases of the junction left unmatched. This CDR3 region has 15 residues. In germline, CDR1 is SEHNR, CDR2 FQNEAQ (reference sequence).

This chain uses TRBV9 with TRBJ1-3, with D tentatively TRBD1 (5 bases). The CDR3 has 15 amino acids. Germline V gene sequence: CDR1 SGDLS, CDR2 YYNGEE. The germline V and J ends were trimmed by 2 bases and 2 bases, with 11 bases remaining between them. CDR3 in DNA: TGTGCCAGCAGCGTTATCGGGGGTACTGGAAACACCATATATTTT. Translation: CASSVIGGTGNTIYF.

The rearrangement joins TRBV27 to TRBJ2-7, with D tentatively TRBD1 (5 bases). The CDR3 runs to 15 residues. Germline V lookup: CDR1 MNHEY, CDR2 SMNVEV (reference sequence). The V end was cut by 5 bases, the J end by 4 bases, with 18 bases between. The CDR3 spells CASSPPQGQIYEQYF. The CDR3 region has the DNA TGTGCCAGCAGTCCCCCGCAGGGTCAAATATACGAGCAGTACTTC.

This clone showed up just once. This chain connects TRBV11-2 to TRBJ2-2; TRBD2 aligns across 14 bases. The CDR3 totals 16 residues. V shed 5 bases and J 3 bases; nucleotides not matched to a gene: 2. Germline loops: CDR1 SGHAT, CDR2 FQNNGV. The CDR3 bases are TGTGCCAGCAGCATGACTAGCGGGGGGGACACCGGGGAGCTGTTTTTT. Its translation is CASSMTSGGDTGELFF.

V is TRBV5-1 and J is TRBJ2-1, with D maybe TRBD1 (6 bases). Trimming removed 3 bases from V and 5 bases from J, with 12 bases in between. The CDR3 is 14 residues long. Germline-derived CDR1 and CDR2 are SGHRS and YFSETQ. The CDR3 DNA reads TGCGCCAGCAGCTATACCCGACAGGACAATGAGCAGTTCTTC. The encoded protein is CASSYTRQDNEQFF.

This chain connects TRBV7-2 to TRBJ2-1; TRBD2 matches at 13 bases. Germline loops: CDR1 SGHTA, CDR2 FQGNSA. The CDR3 contains 14 residues. With 6 bases clipped from V and 5 bases from J, the junction kept 1 base outside the gene matches. CDR3 amino acids: CASRTSGGHNEQFF. The CDR3 DNA is TGTGCCAGCAGGACTAGCGGGGGGCACAATGAGCAGTTCTTC.

The CDR3 sequence: CASSEVGYGEQYF. The DNA of the CDR3 is TGTGCCAGCAGTGAAGTAGGGTATGGCGAGCAGTACTTC. This rearrangement joins TRBV2 to TRBJ2-7; no clear D gene. Germline values: CDR1 SNHLY, CDR2 FYNNEI. V was clipped by 1 base and J by 6 bases, with 10 bases between them. This CDR3 has 13 amino acids.

This clone was picked up a small number of times. V gene TRBV7-9 combines with J gene TRBJ2-7; TRBD2 aligns across 11 bases. Per germline, CDR1 SEHNR and CDR2 FQNEAQ (reference sequence). The length of the CDR3 is 17 residues. Trimming at V came to 1 base and at J to 2 bases, leaving 7 bases not matched to a gene. CDR3: CASSLGLAGGYPYEQYF. CDR3 coding DNA: TGTGCCAGCAGCTTAGGTCTAGCGGGAGGCTACCCCTACGAGCAGTACTTC.

V is TRBV18 and J is TRBJ2-3; D unclear. Germline-derived CDR1 and CDR2 are KGHSH and LQKENI. The CDR3 loop spans 16 amino acids. V was cut by 5 bases and J by 0 bases, with 15 bases left in between. CDR3 in amino acids: CASSSSPFMSTDTQYF. Here the CDR3 DNA reads TGTGCCAGCTCATCAAGTCCCTTTATGAGCACAGATACGCAGTATTTT.